One and the same sample provided the 29 T cell receptor beta chains below, sequenced in a study of tumor-infiltrating lymphocytes in localized non-small cell lung cancer. Sequenced by immunoSEQ multiplex PCR; TCRdb stores in-frame clones only, minus some. The top ten clones hold roughly 12% of a sample with 10,000 to 15,000 clones, approximately 80% of them seen once. The specimen was lung tumor tissue. Every receptor here comes from a human donor with non-small cell lung cancer.

This chain uses TRBV7-9 with TRBJ1-2; D is unresolved. V lost 5 bases and J 4 bases, leaving 17 bases between the germline ends. CDR1 SEHNR and CDR2 FQNEAQ come from the germline V gene (reference sequence). CDR3 length: 15 residues. As DNA, the CDR3 is TGTGCCAGCAGCCCGCCGGTTGGGCCAGTCTATGGCTACACCTTC. It translates to CASSPPVGPVYGYTF. The full variable domain, in which reference TRBV7-9 and TRBJ1-2 provide the parts outside the CDR3, is DTGVSQNPRHKITKRGQNVTFRCDPISEHNRLYWYRQTLGQGPEFLTYFQNEAQLEKSRLLSDRFSAERPKGSFSTLEIQRTEQGDSAMYLCASSPPVGPVYGYTFGSGTRLTVV.

The J gene is TRBJ1-2, the V gene TRBV6-5; no firm D call. V lost 1 base, J lost 0 bases, and 9 bases lay in between. This CDR3 has 15 amino acids. Germline CDR1 is MNHEY and CDR2 is SVGAGI. The CDR3 region has the DNA TGTGCCAGCAGTTACTTGGGCCGAGCTAACTATGGCTACACCTTC. Translation: CASSYLGRANYGYTF.

The CDR3 spells CASSQEGDPSTDTQYF. CDR3 sequence (DNA): TGCGCCAGCAGCCAAGAAGGGGACCCTAGCACAGATACGCAGTATTTT. The chain uses TRBV4-3 and TRBJ2-3; tentatively, D is TRBD1 or TRBD2 (5 bases each). CDR3 length: 16 residues. Trimming pared 0 bases from V and 0 bases from J, leaving 10 bases between. Germline lookup yields CDR1 LGHNA and CDR2 YSLEER.

The genes are TRBV19 and TRBJ2-2; D unresolved. The CDR3 covers 16 residues. Germline CDR1 LNHDA, CDR2 SQIVND (reference sequence). The V end lost 7 bases, the J end lost 5 bases, and 20 bases lay between the germline ends. This CDR3 is CASNSVTERMTGELFF. The CDR3 nucleotides are TGTGCCAGTAATTCCGTCACGGAACGAATGACCGGGGAGCTGTTTTTT. The full variable domain, with the rest looked up from reference TRBV19 and TRBJ2-2, is DGGITQSPKYLFRKEGQNVTLSCEQNLNHDAMYWYRQDPGQGLRLIYYSQIVNDFQKGDIAEGYSVSREKKESFPLTVTSAQKNPTAFYLCASNSVTERMTGELFFGEGSRLTVL.

The chain has TRBV29-1 and TRBJ2-7, with D hard to call. The V gene's germline CDR1 is SQVTM and CDR2 ANQGSEA. V was trimmed by 6 bases and J by 0 bases, leaving 12 bases between them. The CDR3 contains 13 residues. CDR3 bases: TGCAGCGTGTTATCTGATATCTCCTACGAGCAGTACTTC. Its protein product is CSVLSDISYEQYF.

The chain couples TRBV19 to TRBJ2-2; D uncertain. Germline V gene lookup returns CDR1 LNHDA and CDR2 SQIVND (reference sequence). This CDR3 contains 14 residues. The V end was cut by 7 bases, the J end by 8 bases, with 17 bases between. The CDR3 DNA reads as TGTGCCAGTACCAAGGGTTTTCTAGGGGGGGAGCTGTTTTTT. This codes for CASTKGFLGGELFF.

This clone was detected a few times. The chain employs TRBV19 and TRBJ1-1; 7 bases line up with TRBD1. The CDR3 is 14 residues long. Germline trimming cut 3 bases from V and 0 bases from J; bases unmatched to any gene: 1. Looked up from germline, CDR1 is LNHDA and CDR2 is SQIVND (reference sequence). The CDR3 DNA is TGTGCCAGTAGTATGACAGGGCTGAACACTGAAGCTTTCTTT. It specifies CASSMTGLNTEAFF.

The V and J genes are TRBV5-1 and TRBJ1-2; 10 bases match TRBD1. The germline gives CDR1 SGHRS, CDR2 YFSETQ. The length of the CDR3 is 14 residues. The J segment lost 8 bases and the V segment lost 4 bases, leaving 8 bases of the junction unmatched. The CDR3: CASSTPGQGRGYTF. As DNA, the CDR3 is TGCGCCAGCAGCACGCCGGGACAGGGGCGAGGCTACACCTTC.

V usage is TRBV9 and J usage is TRBJ2-5, with 7 bases that match TRBD2. Trimming took 4 bases from V and 3 from J; bases not matched to a gene: 6. Germline CDR1 is SGDLS and CDR2 is YYNGEE. This CDR3 region has 14 residues. This chain's CDR3 is CASSLKAGKETQYF. Here the CDR3 DNA reads TGTGCCAGCAGCCTTAAAGCGGGAAAAGAGACCCAGTACTTC.

The chain is built from TRBV7-2 and TRBJ2-7; D call uncertain. V lost 2 bases to trimming and J lost 3 bases, with 14 bases between them. CDR1 is SGHTA and CDR2 is FQGNSA in the germline V gene. CDR3 length equals 15 residues. DNA for the CDR3: TGTGCCAGCAGCTTAACTTCAAGTCAGAACTACGAGCAGTACTTC. Encoded protein: CASSLTSSQNYEQYF.

The V and J genes are TRBV7-8 and TRBJ1-4; D unclear. CDR1 SGHVS and CDR2 FQNEAQ come from the germline V gene. The CDR3 loop spans 14 amino acids. Trimming took off 1 base at V and 7 bases at J, with 10 bases between the two ends. The chain's CDR3 is CASSLGGLGEKLFF. Here the CDR3 DNA reads TGTGCCAGCAGCTTAGGAGGGCTTGGTGAAAAACTGTTTTTT.

This chain joins TRBV19 and TRBJ2-6; TRBD2 is a possible D gene (5 bases). Trimming pared 3 bases from V and 10 bases from J, leaving 10 bases between. CDR3 length: 13 amino acids. Germline V gene lookup returns CDR1 LNHDA and CDR2 SQIVND (reference sequence). The CDR3 DNA reads TGTGCCAGTAGTATTCGGGATGCAAACGTCCTGACTTTC. Encoded protein: CASSIRDANVLTF.

V is TRBV6-6 and J is TRBJ1-1; D ambiguous. Trimming took 4 bases from V and 1 from J, leaving 4 bases between them. Germline V gives CDR1 MNHNY, CDR2 SVGAGI (reference sequence). The CDR3 runs to 12 residues. This chain's CDR3 is CASSSANTEAFF. The DNA of the CDR3 is TGTGCCAGCAGTTCAGCGAACACTGAAGCTTTCTTT.

This chain joins TRBV19 and TRBJ2-4; 7 bases agree with TRBD1. Germline V CDR1 and CDR2: LNHDA, SQIVND (reference sequence). Germline trimming cut 9 bases from V and 0 bases from J; bases unmatched to any gene: 8. The CDR3 is 15 amino acids. CDR3 residues: CASSGQDLAKNIQYF. In DNA, the CDR3 is TGTGCCAGCAGCGGACAGGACTTAGCCAAAAACATTCAGTACTTC.

The chain employs TRBV5-4 and TRBJ2-5, with TRBD2 as a possible D gene (5 bases). The length of the CDR3 is 14 residues. V lost 0 bases, J lost 5 bases, and 11 bases lay in between. Germline V lookup: CDR1 SGHNT, CDR2 YYREEE (reference sequence). The CDR3 DNA is TGTGCCAGCAGCTTGGCGGGGTTATCCGAGACCCAGTACTTC. This translates into CASSLAGLSETQYF.

The CDR3 sequence: CASSPPADLNTEAFF. CDR3 in DNA: TGTGCCAGCAGCCCCCCGGCAGACCTGAACACTGAAGCTTTCTTT. V usage is TRBV5-6 and J usage is TRBJ1-1; no reliable D call. The CDR3 extends over 15 amino acids. Trimming stripped 4 bases from V and 0 bases from J, with 13 bases between. Germline V gene sequence: CDR1 SGHDT, CDR2 YYEEEE. The full variable domain, with the rest looked up from reference TRBV5-6 and TRBJ1-1, is DAGVTQSPTHLIKTRGQQVTLRCSPKSGHDTVSWYQQALGQGPQFIFQYYEEEERQRGNFPDRFSGHQFPNYSSELNVNALLLGDSALYLCASSPPADLNTEAFFGQGTRLTVV.

The chain is built from TRBV7-2 and TRBJ2-7; 8 nucleotides agree with TRBD1. This CDR3 has 14 residues. Per germline, CDR1 SGHTA and CDR2 FQGNSA. With V trimmed by 5 bases and J by 2 bases, 5 bases remained unmatched. The CDR3 spells CASSQTGDTYEQYF. The CDR3 DNA reads as TGTGCCAGCAGCCAGACAGGGGACACCTACGAGCAGTACTTC.

The chain carries TRBV30 and TRBJ1-1; 7 bases agree with TRBD1. Trimming took 2 bases from V and 0 from J; bases not matched to a gene: 3. Germline V gene sequence: CDR1 GTSNPN, CDR2 SVGIG (reference sequence). The length of the CDR3 is 14 residues. As DNA, the CDR3 is TGTGCCTGGAGTTGGGGGACAGTGAACACTGAAGCTTTCTTT. Residues: CAWSWGTVNTEAFF. Full variable domain (remainder filled in from reference TRBV30 and TRBJ1-1): SQTIHQWPATLVQPVGSPLSLECTVEGTSNPNLYWYRQAAGRGLQLLFYSVGIGQISSEVPQNLSASRPQDRQFILSSKKLLLSDSGFYLCAWSWGTVNTEAFFGQGTRLTVV.

This clone occurred once. CDR3 loop: CASSLDGRGGWNEQFF. The CDR3 bases are TGTGCCAGCAGCTTAGATGGGAGGGGGGGCTGGAATGAGCAGTTCTTC. The chain joins TRBV11-2 to TRBJ2-1; weak D call: TRBD2 (7 bases). The germline V gene has CDR1 SGHAT and CDR2 FQNNGV. The CDR3 is 16 amino acids. V was trimmed by 0 bases and J by 7 bases, leaving 16 bases between them.

J is TRBJ1-2 and V is TRBV9; D might be TRBD1 (5 bases). This CDR3 has 14 residues. V lost 3 bases, J lost 7 bases, and 16 bases lay in between. Germline assignment: CDR1 SGDLS and CDR2 YYNGEE. Here the CDR3 DNA reads TGTGCCAGCAGCGGGACCCCCTCGGGGGGTGGCTACACCTTC. Its protein is CASSGTPSGGGYTF.

The V gene is TRBV6-1, the J gene TRBJ2-1; D not resolved. This CDR3 contains 14 residues. The V end lost 2 bases, the J end lost 7 bases, and 12 bases lay between the germline ends. In germline, CDR1 is MNHNS, CDR2 SASEGT. The DNA of the CDR3 is TGTGCCAGCAGTGAACCCGGTACCAGGAATGAGCAGTTCTTC. As protein: CASSEPGTRNEQFF.

The chain joins TRBV18 to TRBJ1-4; TRBD1 matches 10 bases. V was pared by 3 bases and J by 7 bases, with 2 bases of the junction left unmatched. CDR1 is KGHSH and CDR2 is LQKENI in the germline V gene. The CDR3 spans 14 residues. The CDR3 sequence is CASSPTGGIEKLFF. Here the CDR3 DNA reads TGTGCCAGCTCACCGACAGGGGGCATTGAAAAACTGTTTTTT.

The chain employs TRBV6-6 and TRBJ1-2; D is unclear. The germline V gene encodes CDR1 MNHNY and CDR2 SVGAGI (reference sequence). The CDR3 spans 15 residues. V lost 2 bases, J lost 4 bases, and 14 bases lay in between. The CDR3 here is CASSYERRFFYGYTF. In DNA form, the CDR3 reads TGTGCCAGCAGTTACGAGCGGCGGTTTTTCTATGGCTACACCTTC.

Concerning this clone itself: Other DNA sequences of this sample code for an identical CDR3. The chain combines TRBV12-5 with TRBJ2-2; D is uncertain. Between the trimmed V and J ends, which lost 1 base and 0 bases, there was a span of 3 bases. The germline CDR1 and CDR2 sequences are LGHNT and FRNRAP. The CDR3 runs 14 residues. CDR3 nucleotides: TGTGCTAGTGGTTTGGCTTCGAACACCGGGGAGCTGTTTTTT. This codes for CASGLASNTGELFF.

The chain recombines TRBV11-2 with TRBJ1-6; 7 bases agree with TRBD1. V lost 2 bases and J lost 8; bases outside the gene matches: 3. The CDR3 contains 14 residues. Germline CDR1 is SGHAT and CDR2 is FQNNGV. The CDR3 here is CASSLTGVYSPLHF. In DNA, the CDR3 is TGTGCCAGCAGCTTAACAGGGGTCTATTCACCCCTCCACTTT.

The chain carries TRBV7-7 and TRBJ2-1; D is possibly TRBD2 (6 bases). This CDR3 spans 15 amino acids. Trimming removed 5 bases at V and 0 bases at J, with 11 bases between. Germline V gene sequence: CDR1 SSHAT, CDR2 FNYEAQ (reference sequence). CDR3 DNA: TGTGCCAGCAGCAGGGCGGGGAGCTCCTACAATGAGCAGTTCTTC. Translated, it gives CASSRAGSSYNEQFF.

This rearrangement joins TRBV7-8 to TRBJ2-3, with 7 bases matching TRBD1. CDR3 length: 16 residues. Germline V gives CDR1 SGHVS, CDR2 FQNEAQ. Losses at the gene ends were 2 bases for V and 6 bases for J; bases not matched to a gene: 11. CDR3: CASSLRIDRVVDTQYF. The CDR3 bases are TGTGCCAGCAGCTTAAGGATCGACAGGGTGGTTGATACGCAGTATTTT.

The chain joins TRBV18 to TRBJ2-1, with D unresolved. Per the germline V gene, CDR1 is KGHSH and CDR2 is LQKENI. The V gene lost 3 bases and the J gene lost 8 bases, with 11 bases spanning the gap. The CDR3 has 13 amino acids. This chain's CDR3 is CASSPGGSDEQFF. The CDR3 DNA is TGTGCCAGCTCACCGGGCGGAAGCGATGAGCAGTTCTTC.

The rearrangement links TRBV7-2 to TRBJ1-1, with a weak D call TRBD1 (5 bases). CDR1 is SGHTA, CDR2 FQGNSA, per germline. V shed 1 base and J shed 5 bases, with 8 bases lying between them. This CDR3 comprises 13 residues. The CDR3 DNA sequence: TGTGCCAGCAGCTTAGAGAGGGGAACTGAAGCTTTCTTT. Amino acid sequence: CASSLERGTEAFF.